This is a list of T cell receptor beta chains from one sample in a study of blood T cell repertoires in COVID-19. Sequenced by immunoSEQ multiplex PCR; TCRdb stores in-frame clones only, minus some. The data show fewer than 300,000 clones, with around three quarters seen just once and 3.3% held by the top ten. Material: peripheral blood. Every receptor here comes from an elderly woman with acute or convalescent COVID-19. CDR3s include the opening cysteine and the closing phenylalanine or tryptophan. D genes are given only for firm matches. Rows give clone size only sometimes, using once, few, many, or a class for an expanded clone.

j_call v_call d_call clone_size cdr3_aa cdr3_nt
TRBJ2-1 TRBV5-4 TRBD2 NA CASSLPSGTSNEQFF TGTGCCAGCAGTCTGCCTAGCGGGACCTCCAATGAGCAGTTCTTC
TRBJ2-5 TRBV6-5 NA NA CASKGVASQETQYF TGTGCCAGCAAAGGGGTTGCCAGCCAAGAGACCCAGTACTTC
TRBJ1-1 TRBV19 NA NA CASRFSGQGYSNGTEAFF TGTGCCAGTAGGTTTTCGGGGCAGGGGTATTCCAATGGCACTGAAGCTTTCTTT
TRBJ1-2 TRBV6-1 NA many CASSEVREYGYTF TGTGCCAGCAGTGAAGTCCGTGAGTATGGCTACACCTTC
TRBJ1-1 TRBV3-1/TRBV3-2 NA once CASSQEGGAFF TGTGCCAGCAGCCAAGAAGGCGGAGCTTTCTTT
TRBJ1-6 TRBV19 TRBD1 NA CASSIIGGSSPLHF TGTGCCAGTAGTATAATAGGGGGCAGTTCACCCCTCCACTTT
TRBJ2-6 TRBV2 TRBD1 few CASSPQGAGANVLTF TGTGCCAGCAGTCCACAGGGGGCTGGGGCCAACGTCCTGACTTTC
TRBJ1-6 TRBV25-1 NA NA CASSGPGLILSPLHF TGTGCCAGCAGTGGCCCGGGACTCATCCTATCCCCCCTCCACTTT
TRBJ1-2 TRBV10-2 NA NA CASSESGREGGYTF TGCGCCAGCAGTGAGTCGGGAAGGGAGGGTGGCTACACCTTC
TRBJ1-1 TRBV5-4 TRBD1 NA CASSPPRGYNTEAFF TGTGCCAGCAGCCCCCCCAGGGGGTATAACACTGAAGCTTTCTTT
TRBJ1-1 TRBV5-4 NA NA CASSLALGQLNTEAFF TGTGCCAGCAGCTTGGCCTTAGGACAACTGAACACTGAAGCTTTCTTT
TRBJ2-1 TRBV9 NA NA CASSVGVGRSDEQFF TGTGCCAGCAGCGTAGGGGTCGGGAGATCTGATGAGCAGTTCTTC
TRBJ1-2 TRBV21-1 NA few CASSKMTGEEDGYTF TGTGCCAGCAGCAAAATGACAGGGGAGGAGGATGGCTACACCTTC
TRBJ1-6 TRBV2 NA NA CASRRVRQNSPLHF TGTGCCAGCAGGCGGGTACGGCAGAATTCACCCCTCCACTTT
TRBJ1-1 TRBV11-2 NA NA CASSLDPSRVNTEAFF TGTGCCAGCAGCTTAGACCCCTCCAGGGTCAACACTGAAGCTTTCTTT
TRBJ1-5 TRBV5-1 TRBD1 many CASSLTGDQPQHF TGCGCCAGCAGCCTCACAGGGGATCAGCCCCAGCATTTT
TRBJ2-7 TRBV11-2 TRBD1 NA CASSMDRPYEQYF TGTGCCAGCAGCATGGACAGGCCCTACGAGCAGTACTTC
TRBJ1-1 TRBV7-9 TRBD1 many CASSPRDRMNTEAFF TGTGCCAGCAGCCCTCGGGACAGAATGAACACTGAAGCTTTCTTT
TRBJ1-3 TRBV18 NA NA CASSPATGIGARAGNTIYF TGTGCCAGCTCACCAGCGACGGGAATAGGTGCCAGAGCTGGAAACACCATATATTTT
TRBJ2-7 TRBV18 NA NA CASSPDPRGSGQYF TGTGCCAGCTCACCCGACCCCCGAGGGAGTGGGCAGTACTTC
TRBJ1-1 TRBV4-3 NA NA CASSLHSRSNTEAFF TGCGCCAGCAGCCTCCACAGCAGGTCGAACACTGAAGCTTTCTTT
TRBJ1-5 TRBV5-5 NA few CASSLEGVSNQPQHF TGTGCCAGCAGCTTGGAGGGGGTTAGCAATCAGCCCCAGCATTTT
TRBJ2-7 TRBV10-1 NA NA CASSESGRSEQYF TGCGCCAGCAGTGAGTCGGGGAGATCCGAGCAGTACTTC
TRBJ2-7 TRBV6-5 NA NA CASRSHGSSYEQYF TGTGCCAGCAGATCGCACGGGAGCTCCTACGAGCAGTACTTC